This T cell receptor beta chain was identified during a study of T cells in localized non-small cell lung cancer (dated by TCRdb to about 2020). Looking at the study overall: The study analyzed T cell repertoires of 236 early-stage NSCLC patients, comparing tumors and uninvolved tumor-adjacent lungs. All 250 or so NSCLC patients in the cohort were treatment-naive and had localized lung tumors that were resected. Of the NSCLC patients, roughly 130 were male and approximately 100 were female, and the mean age was around 70 years. The paper as a whole reports these results and caveats: Longer overall survival was associated with higher T cell density in blood, whereas shorter survival was associated with higher clonality in adjacent lung. A median of around 60 of the top 100 tumor clones turned up in the paired uninvolved adjacent lung, and around 27 of those clones also ranked among the top 100 of that same adjacent lung. Because the study design was exploratory, TCR variables were selected using unadjusted p-values without false-discovery rate correction. Because multi-region tumor sequencing was not done, intratumor heterogeneity could not be ruled out. Uninvolved tumor-adjacent lung showed the highest T cell clonality, higher than tumor, which suggests more focused antigenic responses in the uninvolved tumor-adjacent lung.

As concerns this clone: The antigen it binds to is not known. It has no much larger one-base neighbor in the sample; base qualities were not kept.

At diagnosis, peripheral blood, uninvolved tumor-adjacent lung and tumor were collected and stored as a combination of fresh-frozen and FFPE material. TCR beta CDR3 regions were sequenced from DNA using the immunoSEQ Assay. Concerning the study's data processing: To compute T cell density, TCR beta template counts were normalized to usable DNA, which was estimated by amplifying housekeeping genes. Using the preseqR package, richness was estimated by extrapolating to 120,000 templates for tissue samples and 400,000 templates for PBMC samples. Clonality was defined by subtracting Pielou's evenness from one. Tissue-enriched TCRs were identified through differential abundance testing performed on productive amino-acid clonotypes, with a minimum total count of 5 and an alpha of 0.1. The Jaccard Index and the Morisita Overlap Index were used to measure how much the repertoires overlapped between compartments. GLIPH grouped TCR beta CDR3s together with public tetramer-defined viral CDR3s, and a viral motif had to include at least three viral sequences and also show V-gene enrichment. In TCRdb, the immuneACCESS table is reduced to in-frame sequences with V and J assigned. These tables do not hold every clone; where another copy was compared, an unresolved V gene accounts for under half, and the others remain unexplained. V and J calls and clone size are given by that table; D and trimming were obtained from the DNA. The sample includes 2,500 to 3,000 clones, with around 25% observed a single time. The leading ten clones occupy 7.5% to 9% of the sample.

From the cysteine through the phenylalanine, the CDR3 covers 15 amino acids. The sequence is cut down to CDR3 DNA, 45 bases in frame from base 1. According to the germline V gene, CDR1 reads SGHNT and CDR2 reads YENEEA. V is pared back by 1 base and J by 3 bases, with 9 bases lying between the germline termini. The sequences come from lung tumor tissue, collected before any cancer treatment. This chain joins TRBV11-3 to TRBJ2-2, with no confidently assigned D gene. This TCR was sampled from a male donor at least 60 years old with stage III lung adenocarcinoma. The DNA sequence is as follows: TGTGCCAGCAGCTTAGTTGGCAGCTACACCGGGGAGCTGTTTTTT. It is translated as CASSLVGSYTGELFF.